The 6 T cell receptor beta chains below come from one sample, sequenced in a study of blood T cells in healthy people across ages. With a J-beta primer mix and a sample-barcoded 5' primer, a second PCR ran about 7 to 12 cycles. TCRdb re-derived calls from the 5' RACE reads in MiXCR, one entry per CDR3 protein. Among some 760,000 distinct CDR3 sequences listed, approximately 25% were seen once. Separately, the same data were catalogued under a study of T cells of mothers and their children.

Sequencing was carried out using blood. Receptors originate from a boy aged 10-17 years in good health.

Only a few counts were recorded for this clonotype. The chain combines TRBV4-1 with TRBJ1-1; D uncertain. This CDR3 has 14 amino acids. V was shortened by 0 bases and J by 5 bases, with 10 bases between the two germline ends. Germline values: CDR1 MGHRA, CDR2 YSYEKL. CDR3 bases: TGCGCCAGCAGCCAAGAGAAGGGTTGGACTGAAGCTTTCTTT. It codes for CASSQEKGWTEAFF.

In this sample, this clonotype turned up a few times. The rearrangement uses TRBV25-1 and TRBJ2-5; 7 nucleotides agree with TRBD2. CDR1 and CDR2 from the germline V gene are MGHDK and SYGVNS. The CDR3 is made up of 12 amino acids. V shed 8 bases, J shed 5 bases, and the junction held 5 bases outside the gene matches. The CDR3 spells CASRDYSETQYF. Here the CDR3 DNA reads TGTGCCAGCCGGGACTACTCGGAGACCCAGTACTTC.

V gene TRBV29-1 combines with J gene TRBJ2-5; maybe TRBD1 (5 bases). V was clipped by 5 bases and J by 0 bases, with 10 bases between them. The CDR3 runs 13 residues. In germline, CDR1 is SQVTM, CDR2 ANQGSEA. The CDR3 region is CSVSTVYQETQYF. For the CDR3, the DNA is TGCAGCGTTTCGACAGTTTACCAAGAGACCCAGTACTTC.

This clonotype was picked up a small number of times. This chain uses TRBV29-1 with TRBJ1-1; the match to TRBD1 covers 7 bases. Germline V gene data show CDR1 as SQVTM and CDR2 as ANQGSEA. V lost 7 bases to trimming and J lost 11 bases; unmatched junction nucleotides: 13. The CDR3 consists of 12 residues. Written as DNA, the CDR3 is TGCAGCGGGACTACAGGGGCCGGTGGGGCTTTCTTT. Translation: CSGTTGAGGAFF. The full variable domain, its missing parts supplied by reference TRBV29-1 and TRBJ1-1, is SAVISQKPSRDICQRGTSLTIQCQVDSQVTMMFWYRQQPGQSLTLIATANQGSEATYESGFVIDKFPISRPNLTFSTLTVSNMSPEDSSIYLCSGTTGAGGAFFGQGTRLTVV.

This clonotype was found a few times. V and J are TRBV6-5 and TRBJ2-5; 13 nucleotides match TRBD2. The trim removed 0 bases at V and 14 bases at J, leaving 15 bases unmatched. CDR3 length equals 17 residues. Germline assignment: CDR1 MNHEY and CDR2 SVGAGI. CDR3 sequence (DNA): TGTGCCAGCAGTTACTCAGGACTAGCGGGAGCCCAATCCGCGTTATACTTC. Its protein product is CASSYSGLAGAQSALYF.

The chain is built from TRBV10-3 and TRBJ2-7; 10 bases line up with TRBD1. This CDR3 is 14 amino acids long. In germline, CDR1 is ENHRY, CDR2 SYGVKD. With 5 bases clipped from V and 3 bases from J, the junction kept 4 bases outside the gene matches. This chain's CDR3 is CAISTGTGVYEQYF. DNA of the CDR3: TGTGCCATCAGTACCGGGACAGGGGTCTACGAGCAGTACTTC.